These 13 T cell receptor beta chains were all obtained from the same sample, sequenced in a study of T cell responses to AZD1222 COVID-19 vaccine. Libraries were prepared by immunoSEQ multiplex PCR; TCRdb keeps only in-frame clonotypes and omits some of them. The sample records approximately 120,000 clones, roughly nine tenths being singletons. Sequences were derived from peripheral blood, sampled on day 0 of AZD1222 vaccination. All receptors come from an adult in good health.

CDR3 protein: CASSAGVNTEAFF. The CDR3 nucleotides are TGTGCCAGCAGTGCAGGGGTAAACACTGAAGCTTTCTTT. This chain links TRBV28 with TRBJ1-1; D possibly corresponds to TRBD1 (6 bases). V was shortened by 5 bases and J by 2 bases, with 9 bases between the two germline ends. This CDR3 spans 13 amino acids. Germline values: CDR1 MDHEN, CDR2 SYDVKM.

The CDR3 DNA reads as TGTGCCAGCAGTTTACTGGGATCGGACTATGGCTACACCTTC. This codes for CASSLLGSDYGYTF. The chain joins TRBV27 to TRBJ1-2; D gene unclear. The CDR3 contains 14 residues. V dropped 2 bases and J dropped 3 bases, with 10 bases sitting between them. The V gene's germline CDR1 is MNHEY and CDR2 SMNVEV (reference sequence).

The chain employs TRBV25-1 and TRBJ2-2; tentatively, D is TRBD2 (5 bases). The CDR3 runs to 16 residues. Trimming stripped 3 bases from V and 3 bases from J, with 14 bases between. CDR1 is MGHDK, CDR2 SYGVNS, per germline. CDR3 amino acids: CASSDYLAYDTGELFF. CDR3 nucleotide sequence: TGTGCCAGCAGTGACTATCTAGCTTACGACACCGGGGAGCTGTTTTTT. The variable domain in full, completed from reference TRBV25-1 and TRBJ2-2, reads EADIYQTPRYLVIGTGKKITLECSQTMGHDKMYWYQQDPGMELHLIHYSYGVNSTEKGDLSSESTVSRIRTEHFPLTLESARPSHTSQYLCASSDYLAYDTGELFFGEGSRLTVL.

This clone appeared once. The chain links TRBV21-1 to TRBJ2-2; the table's TRBD2 call for D was not verified on the DNA. TRBV21-1 has pseudogene status. The CDR3 is 16 amino acids. The CDR3, as DNA: TGTGCCAGCAGCAAAGCTAGCGGGAGAAACACCGGGGAGCTGTTTTTT. It codes for CASSKASGRNTGELFF.

On this clone: The identical CDR3 is also encoded by other nucleotide sequences in the sample. The chain has TRBV7-9 and TRBJ1-1; D unclear. Trimming removed 1 base from V and 4 bases from J, with 4 bases in between. In germline, CDR1 is SEHNR, CDR2 FQNEAQ (reference sequence). The CDR3 length is 12 residues. In DNA form, the CDR3 reads TGTGCCAGCAGCTTAGGTAGCACTGAAGCTTTCTTT. Translating gives CASSLGSTEAFF.

The chain is built from TRBV11-2 and TRBJ1-2; TRBD1 matches 11 bases. CDR1 is SGHAT and CDR2 is FQNNGV in the germline V gene. Losses at the gene ends were 4 bases for V and 2 bases for J; bases not matched to a gene: 3. The length of the CDR3 is 15 residues. CDR3 nucleotide sequence: TGTGCCAGCAGCTGGACAGGGGGCGCGAACTATGGCTACACCTTC. This translates into CASSWTGGANYGYTF.

The J gene is TRBJ2-7, the V gene TRBV6-2 or TRBV6-3; D possibly matches TRBD1 or TRBD2 (5 bases each). Trimming cost V 5 bases and J 1 base, with 12 bases left between them. Germline CDR1 and CDR2: MNHEY and SVGEGT. CDR3 length: 14 residues. CDR3 sequence: CASSLRDLSYEQYF. CDR3 coding DNA: TGTGCCAGCAGTCTCCGGGACCTATCCTACGAGCAGTACTTC.

The chain couples TRBV5-8 to TRBJ1-1; D not resolved. The CDR3 runs 11 residues. V was pared by 5 bases and J by 4 bases, with 6 bases between. Germline V gives CDR1 SGHTS, CDR2 YDEGEE. CDR3 in amino acids: CASRIRTEAFF. CDR3 bases: TGTGCCAGCAGGATCCGCACTGAAGCTTTCTTT.

This clone has a single count. V usage is TRBV28 and J usage is TRBJ1-3; D is possibly TRBD1 (6 bases). Between the trimmed V and J ends, which lost 3 bases and 11 bases, there was a span of 17 bases. CDR3 size: 14 residues. Germline V lookup: CDR1 MDHEN, CDR2 SYDVKM. DNA for the CDR3: TGTGCCAGCAGTTTGTTTGGGGGCCGGGGCGCCATATATTTT. Translation: CASSLFGGRGAIYF.

The V and J genes are TRBV5-6 and TRBJ2-1, with D possibly called TRBD1 or TRBD2 (5 bases each). This CDR3 comprises 14 residues. The V gene's germline CDR1 is SGHDT and CDR2 YYEEEE. V lost 2 bases and J lost 6, with 12 bases in between. This CDR3 is CASSFGTPPNEQFF. The CDR3, as DNA: TGTGCCAGCAGCTTCGGGACGCCTCCCAATGAGCAGTTCTTC.

The rearrangement links TRBV6-5 to TRBJ1-2; TRBD1 matches 9 bases. CDR3 size: 15 residues. J lost 8 bases, V lost 5 bases, and 12 bases had no gene match. Germline V gene lookup returns CDR1 MNHEY and CDR2 SVGAGI. Here the CDR3 DNA reads TGTGCCAGCAGTATATCCGGGACAGGGAAGATCGGCTACACCTTC. Encoded protein: CASSISGTGKIGYTF.

The rearrangement joins TRBV6-5 to TRBJ1-1, with D uncertain. Per the germline V gene, CDR1 is MNHEY and CDR2 is SVGAGI. Trimming took 9 bases from V and 1 from J, leaving 12 bases between them. CDR3 length equals 13 residues. CDR3 sequence reads: CASTPAGNTEAFF. CDR3 sequence (DNA): TGTGCCAGTACCCCGGCGGGGAACACTGAAGCTTTCTTT.

The V gene is TRBV5-1, the J gene TRBJ2-3, with D perhaps TRBD2 (5 bases). The CDR3 is made up of 15 amino acids. Trimming took off 0 bases at V and 0 bases at J, with 8 bases between the two ends. CDR1 and CDR2 (germline): SGHRS, YFSETQ. The CDR3 bases are TGCGCCAGCAGCTTGGTCGGGATCAGCACAGATACGCAGTATTTT. Protein product: CASSLVGISTDTQYF.